The next 8 T cell receptor beta chains were all read from a single sample in a study of cytomegalovirus exposure and HLA in healthy donors. Profiled with immunoSEQ multiplex PCR; TCRdb holds only in-frame clones, not every one. The sample contains roughly 200,000 clones, 86% of which appear only once. The sequenced sample was PBMCs. These receptors were taken from a man aged 25-45 years in good health and CMV-seropositive.

This clone was detected only a few times. The rearrangement uses TRBV27 and TRBJ1-5, with a weak D call TRBD1 (6 bases). Germline CDR1 is MNHEY and CDR2 is SMNVEV (reference sequence). The CDR3 totals 12 residues. V dropped 4 bases and J dropped 7 bases, with 8 bases sitting between them. In DNA form, the CDR3 reads TGTGCCAGCAGTTCCGGACAGCAGCCCCAGCATTTT. Protein: CASSSGQQPQHF.

The genes are TRBV30 and TRBJ2-1; D tentatively fits TRBD1 or TRBD2 (6 bases each). From germline, CDR1 is GTSNPN and CDR2 SVGIG (reference sequence). The CDR3 is 13 amino acids. This chain's CDR3 is CGAGGPNYNEQFF. As DNA, the CDR3 is TGTGGGGCCGGGGGCCCAAACTACAATGAGCAGTTCTTC.

As DNA, the CDR3 is TGTGCCAGCAGCGTAGAGGGGGCGACGAACACTGAAGCTTTCTTT. Translation: CASSVEGATNTEAFF. This sequence joins TRBV9 and TRBJ1-1, with 7 bases aligning to TRBD1. This CDR3 comprises 15 residues. CDR1 and CDR2 from the germline V gene are SGDLS and YYNGEE. Unmatched junction bases numbered 3, after V lost 0 bases and J lost 1 base.

V gene TRBV6-1 combines with J gene TRBJ1-4; D gene uncertain. CDR3 length: 13 amino acids. With 7 bases removed from V and 7 bases from J, the gap between germline ends came to 13 bases. In germline, CDR1 is MNHNS, CDR2 SASEGT. For the CDR3, the DNA is TGTGCCAGCAACTCTATCGGACCTGAAAAACTGTTTTTT. This translates into CASNSIGPEKLFF.

The gene calls are TRBV29-1 and TRBJ2-1; D is undetermined. Trimming removed 6 bases at V and 14 bases at J, with 20 bases between. The germline V gene has CDR1 SQVTM and CDR2 ANQGSEA. The CDR3 contains 12 residues. In nucleotides, the CDR3 is TGCAGCGTCGAAACCCTCCCCCTCCGGAAGTTCTTC. This translates into CSVETLPLRKFF.

The chain joins TRBV6-5 to TRBJ1-4; no definite D call. The germline V and J ends were trimmed by 7 bases and 2 bases, with 8 bases remaining between them. The CDR3 is made up of 13 amino acids. CDR1 is MNHEY, CDR2 SVGAGI, per germline. The DNA for the CDR3 is TGTGCCAGCACCAGTAGGACTAATGAAAAACTGTTTTTT. Its translation: CASTSRTNEKLFF.

CDR3 coding DNA: TGTGCCTGGAATGGGGGAAGCGAGCAGTACTTC. It codes for CAWNGGSEQYF. This rearrangement joins TRBV30 to TRBJ2-7, with D perhaps assigned TRBD1 or TRBD2 (5 bases each). V was cut by 4 bases and J by 6 bases, with 10 bases left in between. Germline V lookup: CDR1 GTSNPN, CDR2 SVGIG (reference sequence). This CDR3 contains 11 residues.

The chain joins TRBV7-9 to TRBJ2-7, with 8 bases that match TRBD2. The germline V gene has CDR1 SEHNR and CDR2 FQNEAQ (reference sequence). Trimming removed 1 base from V and 6 bases from J; junction bases left unmatched: 11. The CDR3 runs 16 residues. The CDR3 loop is CASSLVGAGERGEQYF. Here the CDR3 DNA reads TGTGCCAGCAGCTTAGTGGGAGCGGGGGAACGAGGCGAGCAGTACTTC.